Detailed here is one T cell receptor (beta chain). Its antigen is unidentified. This sample stems from a study of CD8+ T cells in alopecia areata. Study context: Treated patients were dosed with oral tofacitinib, taking 5 to 10 mg twice daily. General study results and limits: Sequences from scalp samples also cover resident alphabeta T cells of normal skin.

Both peripheral blood and punch biopsies of lesional scalp skin were obtained from patients who had alopecia areata. Germline trimming cut 7 bases from V and 1 base from J; bases unmatched to any gene: 8. In germline, CDR1 is SGHRS, CDR2 YFSETQ. The length of the CDR3 is 14 residues. RNA, once extracted, was reverse transcribed into cDNA for use as the sequencing template. The data were produced by immunoSEQ multiplex PCR, yet TCRdb's version contains in-frame clones alone and is incomplete. This sample has 180,000 or so clones, with 67% found just once. The chain carries TRBV5-1 and TRBJ2-7, with 7 bases identical to TRBD2. The source of this sequence is a human donor with alopecia areata. The material was CD8+ T cells sorted from blood, obtained at week 0. CDR3 sequence reads: CASRASGRSYEQYF. DNA of the CDR3: TGCGCCAGCCGAGCTAGCGGTAGATCCTACGAGCAGTACTTC.